The 22 T cell receptor beta chains listed next were all sequenced from one sample in a study of blood T cell repertoires in COVID-19 (dated by TCRdb to about 2020). Library generation was performed with the immunoSEQ multiplex PCR assay. TCRdb carries this immuneACCESS record with in-frame sequences only. Its versions omit some clonotypes, under half of them owing to an unresolved V gene in the studies checked, with the rest unexplained. The sample table records about 170,000 clones; approximately 80% of these occur just once. The top ten constitute roughly 7% of the sample. Material: peripheral blood. Receptor source: a woman in her forties with COVID-19, enrolled during active disease.

The genes are TRBV3-1 (or the pseudogene TRBV3-2) and TRBJ1-2; TRBD1 matches 7 bases. V lost 1 base and J lost 7; bases outside the gene matches: 6. Per germline, CDR1 LGHDT and CDR2 YNNKEL (reference sequence). CDR3 size: 14 residues. CDR3 region: CASSQGDSVRGYTF. The CDR3 bases are TGTGCCAGCAGCCAAGGGGACAGTGTTCGTGGCTACACCTTC.

The sample holds a few counts of this clone. The rearrangement uses TRBV4-1 and TRBJ1-1; D is ambiguous. The V gene's germline CDR1 is MGHRA and CDR2 YSYEKL. The V end was cut by 0 bases, the J end by 2 bases, with 10 bases between. The CDR3 is 15 amino acids. CDR3 DNA: TGCGCCAGCAGCCAAGACCCTGGGCTTAACACTGAAGCTTTCTTT. Protein: CASSQDPGLNTEAFF.

This sequence joins TRBV10-3 and TRBJ2-7; D is perhaps TRBD2 (6 bases). The CDR3 length is 13 residues. The germline V gene has CDR1 ENHRY and CDR2 SYGVKD. V lost 7 bases and J lost 2, with 12 bases in between. This CDR3 is CAIIRGSPYEQYV. The CDR3 DNA is TGTGCCATCATACGGGGGTCCCCCTACGAGCAGTACGTC.

V usage is TRBV7-3 and J usage is TRBJ2-1, with 7 positions matching TRBD1. The CDR3 consists of 15 residues. V shed 2 bases, J shed 3 bases, and the junction held 4 bases outside the gene matches. Germline CDR1 is SGHTA and CDR2 is FQGTGA. The DNA for the CDR3 is TGTGCCAGCAGCTTAGACGGGACAGTCTACAATGAGCAGTTCTTC. Amino acid sequence: CASSLDGTVYNEQFF.

The chain is built from TRBV6-1 and TRBJ2-3, with D perhaps TRBD2 (5 bases). The CDR3 has 12 amino acids. Trimming took 2 bases from V and 11 from J, leaving 11 bases between them. Germline values: CDR1 MNHNS, CDR2 SASEGT. CDR3 loop: CASSETEGEQYF. CDR3 nucleotides: TGTGCCAGCAGTGAAACAGAGGGTGAGCAGTATTTT.

The V call is TRBV7-6, the J call TRBJ1-4, with D unclear. The CDR3 spans 15 residues. Trimming pared 5 bases from V and 2 bases from J, leaving 12 bases between. Germline values: CDR1 SGHVS, CDR2 FNYEAQ. CDR3 nucleotides: TGTGCCAGCAGCCCCCTACGGGGTACTAATGAAAAACTGTTTTTT. Encoded protein: CASSPLRGTNEKLFF.

This clone showed up just once. This rearrangement joins TRBV30 to TRBJ1-4; D is uncertain. With 0 bases removed from V and 8 bases from J, the gap between germline ends came to 10 bases. Per germline, CDR1 GTSNPN and CDR2 SVGIG (reference sequence). The CDR3 loop spans 13 amino acids. This CDR3 reads CAWSVSGKEKLFF. The CDR3 DNA sequence: TGTGCCTGGAGTGTTTCAGGAAAGGAAAAACTGTTTTTT.

V is TRBV27 and J is TRBJ2-2; weak D call: TRBD2 (6 bases). Germline CDR1 reads MNHEY; CDR2 reads SMNVEV (reference sequence). The CDR3 contains 14 residues. V gave up 3 bases and J gave up 4 bases, with 9 bases separating them. DNA for the CDR3: TGTGCCAGCAGTTTTACTAGCATCACCGGGGAGCTGTTTTTT. It is translated as CASSFTSITGELFF.

The rearrangement links TRBV7-9 to TRBJ2-1, with 9 bases fitting TRBD2. Germline-derived CDR1 and CDR2 are SEHNR and FQNEAQ (reference sequence). The CDR3 runs to 15 residues. The ends lost 0 bases at V and 5 bases at J; junction bases unmatched: 2. The CDR3 spells CASSLALAGNNEQFF. DNA of the CDR3: TGTGCCAGCAGCTTAGCGCTAGCGGGGAACAATGAGCAGTTCTTC.

The rearrangement joins TRBV7-9 to TRBJ1-2; possible D gene TRBD1, 5 bases. This CDR3 spans 16 amino acids. Germline CDR1 is SEHNR and CDR2 is FQNEAQ (reference sequence). Trimming stripped 5 bases from V and 6 bases from J, with 22 bases between. The CDR3 spells CASSPINTGIIDGYTF. CDR3 DNA sequence: TGTGCCAGCAGCCCTATCAATACAGGAATCATCGATGGCTACACCTTC.

The chain recombines TRBV3-1 (or the pseudogene TRBV3-2) with TRBJ1-5; tentatively, D is TRBD1 (6 bases). Looked up from germline, CDR1 is LGHDT and CDR2 is YNNKEL (reference sequence). The CDR3 is 17 amino acids. Trimming removed 4 bases from V and 4 bases from J, with 20 bases in between. The CDR3 sequence is CASSPRQARGRNQPQHF. The CDR3 nucleotides read TGTGCCAGCAGCCCCCGACAGGCCCGCGGTAGGAATCAGCCCCAGCATTTT.

This clone was found a few times. The rearrangement links TRBV19 to TRBJ2-2; 10 bases are shared with TRBD2. V was pared by 8 bases and J by 3 bases, with 15 bases of the junction left unmatched. CDR3 length: 18 amino acids. Germline V gives CDR1 LNHDA, CDR2 SQIVND (reference sequence). CDR3 sequence (DNA): TGTGCCAGTTCACCGGGAGCGGGAGGGCCGGGTGACACCGGGGAGCTGTTTTTT. Translation: CASSPGAGGPGDTGELFF.

The CDR3: CSVVSGPGTGELFF. CDR3 bases: TGCAGCGTTGTCTCAGGGCCGGGCACCGGGGAGCTGTTTTTT. The chain employs TRBV29-1 and TRBJ2-2; weak D call: TRBD1 (5 bases). The CDR3 totals 14 residues. V dropped 4 bases and J dropped 4 bases, with 13 bases sitting between them. Germline assignment: CDR1 SQVTM and CDR2 ANQGSEA.

J is TRBJ2-3 and V is TRBV10-1, with 10 bases identical to TRBD2. The germline V gene has CDR1 WNHNN and CDR2 SYGVQD (reference sequence). The junction had 1 base not matched to a gene; V was cut back by 3 bases and J by 4 bases. CDR3 length: 14 amino acids. The CDR3 coding sequence is TGCGCCAGCAGTGAAGCGGGGGGGCCAGATACGCAGTATTTT. Its translation is CASSEAGGPDTQYF.

This chain uses TRBV14 with TRBJ2-1; D is undetermined. V shed 1 base and J shed 6 bases, with 7 bases lying between them. This CDR3 region has 13 residues. Germline V gives CDR1 SGHDN, CDR2 FVKESK. The CDR3 nucleotides are TGTGCCAGCAGCCAAGCGCTAACCAATGAGCAGTTCTTC. Its translation is CASSQALTNEQFF.

J is TRBJ2-2 and V is TRBV9; 13 bases align to TRBD2. Unmatched junction bases numbered 8, after V lost 7 bases and J lost 5 bases. The germline gives CDR1 SGDLS, CDR2 YYNGEE. This CDR3 has 16 residues. The CDR3 here is CASSTQTSGGTGELFF. CDR3 DNA sequence: TGTGCCAGCTCCACTCAGACTAGCGGGGGGACCGGGGAGCTGTTTTTT.

This clone has more than one count but fewer than ten. J is TRBJ1-6 and V is TRBV28; 8 nucleotides agree with TRBD1. The CDR3 totals 15 residues. Germline V gene data show CDR1 as MDHEN and CDR2 as SYDVKM. The J segment lost 2 bases and the V segment lost 6 bases, leaving 3 bases of the junction unmatched. CDR3 in DNA: TGTGCCAGCAGACCGACAGGGGCCTATAATTCACCCCTCCACTTT. Its protein is CASRPTGAYNSPLHF.

This clone is a singleton in its sample. Other DNA sequences from this sample encode an identical CDR3 as well. V gene TRBV19 combines with J gene TRBJ2-2; D might be TRBD2 (5 bases). Germline assignment: CDR1 LNHDA and CDR2 SQIVND (reference sequence). V lost 3 bases to trimming and J lost 2 bases, with 10 bases between them. This CDR3 spans 15 amino acids. CDR3 nucleotides: TGTGCCAGTAGTATCGGAGGCCTCAACACCGGGGAGCTGTTTTTT. Translating it yields CASSIGGLNTGELFF.

The chain joins TRBV18 to TRBJ2-2; 10 bases map to TRBD2. The germline V gene encodes CDR1 KGHSH and CDR2 LQKENI. V lost 4 bases, J lost 0 bases, and 5 bases stayed unmatched. There are 17 residues in the CDR3. The CDR3 is CASSRLAGASNTGELFF. In nucleotides, the CDR3 is TGTGCCAGCTCACGGCTAGCGGGGGCCTCGAACACCGGGGAGCTGTTTTTT.

The chain employs TRBV20-1 and TRBJ2-3; D is unresolved. V shed 3 bases and J shed 7 bases, with 17 bases lying between them. The CDR3 runs to 14 residues. Germline V CDR1 and CDR2: DFQATT, SNEGSKA (reference sequence). CDR3 DNA: TGCAGTGCTAGTCGCGACTCCCGAAGTTATACGCAGTATTTT. This gives the protein CSASRDSRSYTQYF.

This sequence joins TRBV5-4 and TRBJ2-5, with 10 nucleotides matching TRBD1. The CDR3 covers 15 residues. Trimming at V came to 8 bases and at J to 4 bases, leaving 11 bases not matched to a gene. Germline assignment: CDR1 SGHNT and CDR2 YYREEE (reference sequence). The CDR3 bases are TGTGCCAGTAGGTCCGGGACAGGGGTACGAGAGACCCAGTACTTC. Translated: CASRSGTGVRETQYF.

CDR3 region: CASSLKTGGNEKLFF. In DNA, the CDR3 is TGTGCCAGCAGCCTAAAGACAGGAGGTAATGAAAAACTGTTTTTT. V and J are TRBV13 and TRBJ1-4, with D maybe TRBD1 (6 bases). With 5 bases removed from V and 4 bases from J, the gap between germline ends came to 14 bases. In germline, CDR1 is PRHDT, CDR2 FYEKMQ (reference sequence). The CDR3 has 15 amino acids.